The 7 T cell receptor beta chains listed next were all sequenced from one sample in a study of cytotoxic CD8 clonotypes in ibrutinib-treated CLL. Sequencing was performed with immunoSEQ multiplex PCR; in TCRdb, only in-frame clones are kept and a portion is missing. The table records over 120,000 clones, 79% of them present only once. The sequencing here drew on PBMCs, taken after 12 months of ibrutinib treatment. The receptors come from a human donor with chronic lymphocytic leukemia.

The chain links TRBV27 to TRBJ2-7; 9 positions match TRBD1. CDR1 is MNHEY, CDR2 SMNVEV, per germline (reference sequence). The CDR3 has 16 amino acids. The V and J ends lost 0 bases and 3 bases, in that order; junction bases with no gene match: 6. CDR3 amino acids: CASSLSFRTGVYEQYF. In DNA form, the CDR3 reads TGTGCCAGCAGTTTATCGTTTAGGACAGGGGTCTACGAGCAGTACTTC.

The V gene is TRBV20-1, the J gene TRBJ2-3; D remains ambiguous. Germline V CDR1 and CDR2: DFQATT, SNEGSKA (reference sequence). The V and J ends lost 3 bases and 2 bases respectively, with 3 bases between them. There are 11 residues in the CDR3. CDR3 nucleotides: TGCAGTGCTAGGGCCACAGATACGCAGTATTTT. Translating it yields CSARATDTQYF.

This rearrangement joins TRBV27 to TRBJ2-1, with TRBD2 matching 9 bases. The CDR3 loop spans 15 amino acids. The V gene's germline CDR1 is MNHEY and CDR2 SMNVEV (reference sequence). V dropped 3 bases and J dropped 10; count of bases not matched to a gene: 10. The CDR3 loop reads CASSLMREGLWEQFF. The CDR3 region has the DNA TGTGCCAGCAGTTTGATGCGGGAGGGCCTTTGGGAGCAGTTCTTC.

The rearrangement links TRBV28 to TRBJ2-7; D is perhaps TRBD2 (5 bases). CDR3 length: 15 amino acids. V gave up 1 base and J gave up 0 bases, with 10 bases separating them. Germline V gene sequence: CDR1 MDHEN, CDR2 SYDVKM. CDR3 DNA: TGTGCCAGCAGTTTATCGGCGGGTAGCTCCTACGAGCAGTACTTC. This encodes CASSLSAGSSYEQYF.

The CDR3 DNA sequence: TGTGCCAGTAGTAGGACCAATACCGGGACAGCCGGGGAGCTGTTTTTT. Its translation: CASSRTNTGTAGELFF. The chain is built from TRBV19 and TRBJ2-2; 7 nucleotides match TRBD1. V was pared by 4 bases and J by 6 bases, with 11 bases of the junction left unmatched. The germline V gene has CDR1 LNHDA and CDR2 SQIVND (reference sequence). The CDR3 is made up of 16 amino acids.

This clone occurred once. The chain uses TRBV19 and TRBJ2-4; TRBD1 or TRBD2 may be the D gene (5 bases each). V lost 6 bases, J lost 3 bases, and 12 bases lay in between. Germline loops: CDR1 LNHDA, CDR2 SQIVND (reference sequence). CDR3 size: 14 residues. Here the CDR3 DNA reads TGTGCCAGTAGACGTGTTGGGGGCAAAAACATTCAGTACTTC. This codes for CASRRVGGKNIQYF.

The genes are TRBV7-6 and TRBJ2-3; D is uncertain. Germline V lookup: CDR1 SGHVS, CDR2 FNYEAQ. Trimming removed 3 bases at V and 0 bases at J, with 7 bases between. The CDR3 is 14 amino acids. In nucleotides, the CDR3 is TGTGCCAGCAGCTTGAGTTTTAGCACAGATACGCAGTATTTT. This encodes CASSLSFSTDTQYF.